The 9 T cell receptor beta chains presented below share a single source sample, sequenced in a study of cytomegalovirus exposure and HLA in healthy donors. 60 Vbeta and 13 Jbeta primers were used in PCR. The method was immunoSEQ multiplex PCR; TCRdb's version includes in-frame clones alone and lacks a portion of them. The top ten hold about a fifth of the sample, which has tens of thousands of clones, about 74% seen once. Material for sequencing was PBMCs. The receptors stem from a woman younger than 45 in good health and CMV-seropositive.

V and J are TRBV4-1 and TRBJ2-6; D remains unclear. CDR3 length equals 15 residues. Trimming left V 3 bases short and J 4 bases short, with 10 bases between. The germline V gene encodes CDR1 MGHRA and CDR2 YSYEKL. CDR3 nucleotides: TGCGCCAGCAGCCATTCTTCTGCGGGGGCCAACGTCCTGACTTTC. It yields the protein CASSHSSAGANVLTF.

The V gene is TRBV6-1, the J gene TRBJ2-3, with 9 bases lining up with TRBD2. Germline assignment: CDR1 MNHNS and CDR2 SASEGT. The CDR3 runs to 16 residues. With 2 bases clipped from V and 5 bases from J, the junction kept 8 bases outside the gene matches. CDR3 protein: CASSEQAAGGLDTQYF. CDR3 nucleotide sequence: TGTGCCAGCAGTGAACAAGCAGCGGGAGGTCTAGATACGCAGTATTTT.

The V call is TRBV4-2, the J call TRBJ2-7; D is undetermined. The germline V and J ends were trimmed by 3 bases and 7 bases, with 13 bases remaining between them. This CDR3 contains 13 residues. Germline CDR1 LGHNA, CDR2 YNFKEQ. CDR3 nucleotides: TGTGCCAGCAGCCAGACCGAGGTTGGGGAGCAGTACTTC. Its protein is CASSQTEVGEQYF.

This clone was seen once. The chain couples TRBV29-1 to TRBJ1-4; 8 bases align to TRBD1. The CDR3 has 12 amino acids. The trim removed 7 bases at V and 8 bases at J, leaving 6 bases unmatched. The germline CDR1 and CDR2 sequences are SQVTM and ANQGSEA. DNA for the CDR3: TGCAGCGCAGGACAGGGAGCGGAAAAACTGTTTTTT. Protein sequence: CSAGQGAEKLFF. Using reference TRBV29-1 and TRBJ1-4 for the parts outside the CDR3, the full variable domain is SAVISQKPSRDICQRGTSLTIQCQVDSQVTMMFWYRQQPGQSLTLIATANQGSEATYESGFVIDKFPISRPNLTFSTLTVSNMSPEDSSIYLCSAGQGAEKLFFGSGTQLSVL.

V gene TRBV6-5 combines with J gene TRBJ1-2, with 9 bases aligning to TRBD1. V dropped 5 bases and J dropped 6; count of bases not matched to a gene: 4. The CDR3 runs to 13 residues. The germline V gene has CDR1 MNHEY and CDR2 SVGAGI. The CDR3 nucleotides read TGTGCCAGCAGTCCTACAGGGGGCAATGGCTACACCTTC. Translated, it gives CASSPTGGNGYTF.

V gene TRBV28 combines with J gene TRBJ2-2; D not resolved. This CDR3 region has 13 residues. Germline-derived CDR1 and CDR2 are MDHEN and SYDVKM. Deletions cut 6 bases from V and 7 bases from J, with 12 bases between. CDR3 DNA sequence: TGTGCCAGCAGGGTGCAGGAAATCGGGGAGCTGTTTTTT. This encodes CASRVQEIGELFF.

CDR3 coding DNA: TGTGCCTGGAGTTTGCGGGGGCGGCAGCCCCAGCATTTT. Its protein is CAWSLRGRQPQHF. The chain combines TRBV30 with TRBJ1-5; D is possibly TRBD1 (6 bases). V shed 2 bases and J shed 7 bases, with 12 bases lying between them. Germline CDR1 is GTSNPN and CDR2 is SVGIG (reference sequence). The length of the CDR3 is 13 residues.

The CDR3 protein is CASSLDHASGRRTGANVLTF. Here the CDR3 DNA reads TGTGCCAGCAGCTTAGATCATGCTAGCGGGAGGAGAACTGGGGCCAACGTCCTGACTTTC. This chain uses TRBV11-2 with TRBJ2-6; 11 bases agree with TRBD2. J was trimmed by 2 bases and V by 0 bases; bases with no gene match: 9. CDR1 is SGHAT and CDR2 is FQNNGV in the germline V gene. CDR3 length equals 20 residues. The variable domain in full, with the rest retrieved from reference TRBV11-2 and TRBJ2-6, is EAGVAQSPRYKIIEKRQSVAFWCNPISGHATLYWYQQILGQGPKLLIQFQNNGVVDDSQLPKDRFSAERLKGVDSTLKIQPAKLEDSAVYLCASSLDHASGRRTGANVLTFGAGSRLTVL.

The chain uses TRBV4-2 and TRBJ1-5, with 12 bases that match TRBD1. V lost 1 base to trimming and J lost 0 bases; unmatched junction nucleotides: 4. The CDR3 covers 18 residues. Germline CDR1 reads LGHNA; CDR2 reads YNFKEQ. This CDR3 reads CASSQAGTGGSSNQPQHF. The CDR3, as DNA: TGTGCCAGCAGCCAAGCCGGGACAGGGGGCTCTAGCAATCAGCCCCAGCATTTT.